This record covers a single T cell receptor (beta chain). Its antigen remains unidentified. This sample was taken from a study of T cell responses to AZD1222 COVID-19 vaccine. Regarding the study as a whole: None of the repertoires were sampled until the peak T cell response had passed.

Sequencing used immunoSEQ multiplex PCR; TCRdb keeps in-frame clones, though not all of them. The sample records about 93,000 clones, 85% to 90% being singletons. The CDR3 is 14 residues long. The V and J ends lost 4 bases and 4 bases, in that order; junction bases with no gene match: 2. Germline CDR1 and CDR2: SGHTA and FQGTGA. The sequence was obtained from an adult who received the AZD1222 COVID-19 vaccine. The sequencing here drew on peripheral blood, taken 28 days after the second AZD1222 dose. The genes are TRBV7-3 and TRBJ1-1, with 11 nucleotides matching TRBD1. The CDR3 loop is CASSSGTGGTEAFF. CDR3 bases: TGTGCCAGCAGCTCCGGGACAGGGGGCACTGAAGCTTTCTTT.